One sample yielded the 13 T cell receptor beta chains listed below, sequenced in a study of human thymus T cells (dated by TCRdb to the early 2020s). The protocol used for the library was the immunoSEQ multiplex PCR assay. Not all clones reach the TCRdb copy of this immuneACCESS table, which keeps in-frame sequences only. Checked studies attribute under half of the gap to unresolved V genes and leave the rest unexplained. In all, the sample holds tens of thousands of clones, and 90% to 95% of those were seen once. About 0.12% of the sample lies in the top ten. The sequenced material came from blood. Every receptor here comes from a boy in the first two years of life with a congenital heart defect but otherwise immunologically healthy.

V and J are TRBV7-7 and TRBJ2-5; 9 bases agree with TRBD2. This CDR3 has 15 residues. Germline lookup yields CDR1 SSHAT and CDR2 FNYEAQ (reference sequence). The V and J ends lost 6 bases and 3 bases, in that order; junction bases with no gene match: 8. The CDR3 here is CASRRGPSGEETQYF. The CDR3 DNA is TGTGCCAGCAGGCGAGGCCCTAGCGGGGAAGAGACCCAGTACTTC.

The chain couples TRBV4-1 to TRBJ2-7; 12 bases align to TRBD2. V was clipped by 5 bases and J by 0 bases; unmatched bases: 14. The CDR3 is 19 amino acids. Germline-derived CDR1 and CDR2 are MGHRA and YSYEKL. This chain's CDR3 is CASSATGGLAGANSYEQYF. The DNA of the CDR3 is TGCGCCAGCAGCGCCACAGGGGGACTAGCGGGCGCAAACTCCTACGAGCAGTACTTC.

This clone was counted once. The genes are TRBV2 and TRBJ2-7; D is possibly TRBD2 (5 bases). The CDR3 contains 13 residues. Looked up from germline, CDR1 is SNHLY and CDR2 is FYNNEI. The V gene lost 3 bases and the J gene lost 6 bases, with 12 bases spanning the gap. The chain's CDR3 is CASSETPRGEQYF. CDR3 in DNA: TGTGCCAGCAGTGAGACGCCCCGGGGCGAGCAGTACTTC.

The rearrangement links TRBV2 to TRBJ2-5, with D possibly TRBD2 on 6 matching bases. The V end lost 6 bases, the J end lost 4 bases, and 9 bases lay between the germline ends. This CDR3 comprises 12 residues. Germline V gives CDR1 SNHLY, CDR2 FYNNEI. CDR3: CASRQGGETQYF. CDR3 DNA: TGTGCCAGCAGGCAGGGAGGAGAGACCCAGTACTTC.

The V call is TRBV7-2, the J call TRBJ2-6; D ambiguous. The ends were cut back, 3 bases at V and 0 bases at J, with 0 bases in the middle. The germline V gene encodes CDR1 SGHTA and CDR2 FQGNSA. The CDR3 is 13 amino acids. The CDR3 region is CASSFSGANVLTF. Written as DNA, the CDR3 is TGTGCCAGCAGCTTCTCTGGGGCCAACGTCCTGACTTTC.

The chain combines TRBV6-1 with TRBJ1-2, with D tentatively TRBD1 (6 bases). This CDR3 comprises 12 residues. V dropped 6 bases and J dropped 8 bases, with 13 bases sitting between them. Germline V CDR1 and CDR2: MNHNS, SASEGT. As DNA, the CDR3 is TGTGCCAGCAGGAAGGCAGGGGAGGGCTACACCTTC. Translated: CASRKAGEGYTF.

This chain links TRBV5-4 with TRBJ1-3; tentatively, D is TRBD1 (6 bases). V was shortened by 2 bases and J by 5 bases, with 8 bases between the two germline ends. The CDR3 spans 13 residues. The V gene's germline CDR1 is SGHNT and CDR2 YYREEE (reference sequence). The CDR3 sequence is CASSLQGRNTIYF. The DNA of the CDR3 is TGTGCCAGCAGCTTACAGGGAAGAAACACCATATATTTT. Combining the CDR3 with reference TRBV5-4 and TRBJ1-3 gives the whole variable domain ETGVTQSPTHLIKTRGQQVTLRCSSQSGHNTVSWYQQALGQGPQFIFQYYREEENGRGNFPPRFSGLQFPNYSSELNVNALELDDSALYLCASSLQGRNTIYFGEGSWLTVV.

The chain links TRBV28 to TRBJ2-1; the D call may be TRBD1 or TRBD2 (5 bases each). The CDR3 length is 11 residues. Per the germline V gene, CDR1 is MDHEN and CDR2 is SYDVKM. Trimming cost V 4 bases and J 10 bases, with 8 bases left between them. This chain's CDR3 is CASSYWDEQFF. CDR3 bases: TGTGCCAGCAGTTACTGGGACGAGCAGTTCTTC.

V usage is TRBV10-2 and J usage is TRBJ2-2, with 10 bases fitting TRBD2. The J segment lost 0 bases and the V segment lost 3 bases, leaving 1 base of the junction unmatched. Germline CDR1 reads WSHSY; CDR2 reads SAAADI. The CDR3 loop spans 16 amino acids. DNA for the CDR3: TGCGCCAGCAGTGATACTAGCGGGGCGAACACCGGGGAGCTGTTTTTT. Residues: CASSDTSGANTGELFF.

V is TRBV5-4 and J is TRBJ2-1, with 8 bases lining up with TRBD2. CDR1 and CDR2 from the germline V gene are SGHNT and YYREEE (reference sequence). The CDR3 is 15 amino acids. Trimming took 4 bases from V and 8 from J; bases not matched to a gene: 11. The CDR3 is CASSQPGLGIDEQFF. CDR3 DNA sequence: TGTGCCAGCAGCCAGCCGGGACTAGGCATCGATGAGCAGTTCTTC.

V gene TRBV7-2 combines with J gene TRBJ2-3; 9 nucleotides align to TRBD1. Per the germline V gene, CDR1 is SGHTA and CDR2 is FQGNSA. The CDR3 sequence is 13 residues long. J gave up 5 bases and V 5 bases, and 2 bases lay outside the gene matches. Here the CDR3 DNA reads TGTGCCAGCAGCCCGGGACAGGGAGATACGCAGTATTTT. As protein: CASSPGQGDTQYF.

The V and J genes are TRBV6-5 and TRBJ1-1; D unresolved. The CDR3 has 13 residues. Germline CDR1 MNHEY, CDR2 SVGAGI. V was pared by 4 bases and J by 8 bases, with 14 bases between. The CDR3 sequence is CASSFPDLGEAFF. The CDR3 DNA reads as TGTGCCAGCAGTTTTCCGGACCTGGGCGAAGCTTTCTTT.

The rearrangement uses TRBV6-5 and TRBJ2-7, with a possible D match to TRBD1 (5 bases). CDR1 MNHEY and CDR2 SVGAGI come from the germline V gene. The ends were cut back, 6 bases at V and 5 bases at J, with 17 bases in the middle. This CDR3 is built from 14 residues. As DNA, the CDR3 is TGTGCCAGCAGGGGGCGACTCCCACTTAACGAGCAGTACTTC. It translates to CASRGRLPLNEQYF.